This TCR beta chain was sequenced in a study of blood T cell repertoires in COVID-19. Study overall: The origin of the acute and convalescent COVID-19 samples was the United States, Italy and Spain. Nucleic acid was either cDNA or gDNA, and it came from T cells, B-cell-depleted T cells, or PBMCs.

A single count supports this clone. As handled by the study authors: Researchers report that nucleated cell counts were estimated from reference gene primer amplification. The protocol was immunoSEQ multiplex PCR, while the TCRdb copy is restricted to in-frame clones and leaves out a portion. D and trimming come from the DNA, and the V and J calls and clone size come from that table. This table has approximately 530,000 clones, 85% to 90% appearing once. CDR1 is SGDLS, CDR2 YYNGEE, per germline. The CDR3 contains 13 residues. J lost 7 bases, V lost 7 bases, and 7 bases had no gene match. Sequencing was done on a sample of peripheral blood. The chain joins TRBV9 to TRBJ2-1; 8 positions agree with TRBD2. The receptor's source is a woman between 50 and 59 years old with COVID-19, enrolled during active disease. The CDR3 spells CASGAGTRNEQFF. CDR3 bases: TGTGCCAGCGGAGCCGGGACTAGAAATGAGCAGTTCTTC.